The sequence of this T cell receptor beta chain was determined in a study of T cell responses to AZD1222 COVID-19 vaccine. Overall study findings and caveats: Spike-specific TCR breadth rose after two AZD1222 doses, and depth rose as well.

This CDR3 has 13 amino acids. Deletions cut 5 bases from V and 2 bases from J, with 9 bases between. CDR1 is LNHDA and CDR2 is SQIVND in the germline V gene (reference sequence). Using immunoSEQ multiplex PCR, the repertoire was profiled, and TCRdb retains in-frame clones only, with some absent. The sample gives 95,000 to 110,000 clones, around 86% of which show up once; approximately 3% is in the top ten. This clone was seen more than once but under ten times. Its antigen is as yet unknown. The rearrangement uses TRBV19 and TRBJ1-2; D gene ambiguous. The TCR was taken from an adult who received the MenACWY meningococcal vaccine as a control. The specimen was peripheral blood, collected 28 days after the second dose of the MenACWY control vaccine. The CDR3 nucleotides are TGTGCCAGTAGTGGCCAACCGAACTATGGCTACACCTTC. It translates to CASSGQPNYGYTF.